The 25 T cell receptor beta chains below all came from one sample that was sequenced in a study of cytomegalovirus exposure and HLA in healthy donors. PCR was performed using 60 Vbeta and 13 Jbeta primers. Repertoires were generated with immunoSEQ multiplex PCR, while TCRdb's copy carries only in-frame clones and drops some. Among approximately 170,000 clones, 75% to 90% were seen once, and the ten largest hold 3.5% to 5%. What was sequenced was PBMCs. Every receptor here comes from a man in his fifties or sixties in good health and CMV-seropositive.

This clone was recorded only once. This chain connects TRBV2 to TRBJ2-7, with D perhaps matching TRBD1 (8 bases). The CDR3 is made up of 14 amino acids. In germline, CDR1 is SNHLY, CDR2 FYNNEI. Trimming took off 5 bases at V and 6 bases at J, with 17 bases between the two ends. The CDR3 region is CASSNRGGAREQYF. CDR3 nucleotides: TGTGCCAGCAGTAACAGGGGGGGGGCCCGCGAGCAGTACTTC.

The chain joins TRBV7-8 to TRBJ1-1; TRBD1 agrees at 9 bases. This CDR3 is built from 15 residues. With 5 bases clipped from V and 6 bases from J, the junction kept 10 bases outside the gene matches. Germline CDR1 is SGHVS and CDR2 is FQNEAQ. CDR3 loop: CASSPHRGRVAEAFF. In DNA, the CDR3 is TGTGCCAGCAGCCCCCACAGGGGGCGCGTGGCTGAAGCTTTCTTT. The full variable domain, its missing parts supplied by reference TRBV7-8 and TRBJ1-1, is GAGVSQSPRYKVAKRGQDVALRCDPISGHVSLFWYQQALGQGPEFLTYFQNEAQLDKSGLPSDRFFAERPEGSVSTLKIQRTQQEDSAVYLCASSPHRGRVAEAFFGQGTRLTVV.

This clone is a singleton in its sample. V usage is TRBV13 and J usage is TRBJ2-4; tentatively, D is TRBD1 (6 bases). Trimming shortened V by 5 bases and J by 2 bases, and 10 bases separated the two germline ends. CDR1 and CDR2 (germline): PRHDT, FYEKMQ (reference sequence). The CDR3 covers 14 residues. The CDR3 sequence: CASSLRGTKNIQYF. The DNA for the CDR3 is TGTGCCAGCAGCCTCAGGGGAACCAAAAACATTCAGTACTTC.

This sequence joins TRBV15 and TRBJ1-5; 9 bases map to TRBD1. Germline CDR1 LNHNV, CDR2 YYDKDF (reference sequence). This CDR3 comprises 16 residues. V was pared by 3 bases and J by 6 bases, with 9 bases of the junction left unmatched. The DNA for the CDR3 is TGTGCCACCAGCAGTTCACAGGGGGCGCAGAGTCAGCCCCAGCATTTT. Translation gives CATSSSQGAQSQPQHF.

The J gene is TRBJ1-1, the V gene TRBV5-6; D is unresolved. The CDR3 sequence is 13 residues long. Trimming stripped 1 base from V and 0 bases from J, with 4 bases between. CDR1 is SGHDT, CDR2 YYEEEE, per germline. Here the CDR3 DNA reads TGTGCCAGCAGCTTGCAAATGAACACTGAAGCTTTCTTT. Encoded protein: CASSLQMNTEAFF.

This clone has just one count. The CDR3 coding sequence is TGTGCCAGCAGGTTGACAGGACTTAATGAAAAACTGTTTTTT. This gives the protein CASRLTGLNEKLFF. The gene calls are TRBV27 and TRBJ1-4; D possibly corresponds to TRBD1 (6 bases). The V gene lost 6 bases and the J gene lost 4 bases, with 12 bases spanning the gap. Germline lookup yields CDR1 MNHEY and CDR2 SMNVEV (reference sequence). The CDR3 loop spans 14 amino acids.

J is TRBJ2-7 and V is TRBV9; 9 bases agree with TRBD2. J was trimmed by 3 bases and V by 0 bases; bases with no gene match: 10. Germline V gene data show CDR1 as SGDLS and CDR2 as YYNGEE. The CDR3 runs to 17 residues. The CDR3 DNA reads TGTGCCAGCAGCGTAGGTGCTGGCAGCGGGGGGAGCTACGAGCAGTACTTC. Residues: CASSVGAGSGGSYEQYF.

The CDR3 sequence: CASSWRLTEAFF. The CDR3, as DNA: TGTGCCAGCAGTTGGCGGTTGACTGAAGCTTTCTTT. V usage is TRBV5-5 and J usage is TRBJ1-1; no firm D call. The CDR3 runs to 12 residues. The germline CDR1 and CDR2 sequences are SGHKS and YYEKEE (reference sequence). V was trimmed by 5 bases and J by 5 bases, leaving 10 bases between them. The whole variable domain, remainder taken from reference TRBV5-5 and TRBJ1-1, is DAGVTQSPTHLIKTRGQQVTLRCSPISGHKSVSWYQQVLGQGPQFIFQYYEKEERGRGNFPDRFSARQFPNYSSELNVNALLLGDSALYLCASSWRLTEAFFGQGTRLTVV.

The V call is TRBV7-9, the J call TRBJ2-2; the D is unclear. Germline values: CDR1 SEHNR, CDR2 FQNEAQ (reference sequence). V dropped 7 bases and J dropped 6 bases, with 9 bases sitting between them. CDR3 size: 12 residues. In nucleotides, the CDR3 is TGTGCCAGCACCCAAGAGGCCGGGGAGCTGTTTTTT. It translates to CASTQEAGELFF.

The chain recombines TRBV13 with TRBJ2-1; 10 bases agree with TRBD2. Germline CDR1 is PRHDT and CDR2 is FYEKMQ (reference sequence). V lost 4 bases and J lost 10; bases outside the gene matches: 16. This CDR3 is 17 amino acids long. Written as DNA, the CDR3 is TGTGCCAGCAGCTACAACCAAGGACTAGCGGCTAGAATGGAGCAGTTCTTC. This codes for CASSYNQGLAARMEQFF.

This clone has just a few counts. Here the CDR3 DNA reads TGTGCCAGCAGCTTAGGCGGTCAGCCCCAGCATTTT. It specifies CASSLGGQPQHF. The chain uses TRBV7-9 and TRBJ1-5; D gene ambiguous. Trimming took 1 base from V and 6 from J, leaving 4 bases between them. CDR1 and CDR2 from the germline V gene are SEHNR and FQNEAQ (reference sequence). The CDR3 runs 12 residues.

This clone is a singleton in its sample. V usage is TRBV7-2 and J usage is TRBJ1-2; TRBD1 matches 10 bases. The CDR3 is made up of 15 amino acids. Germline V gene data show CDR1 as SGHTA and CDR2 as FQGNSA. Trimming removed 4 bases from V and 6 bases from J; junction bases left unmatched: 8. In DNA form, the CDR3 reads TGTGCCAGCAGCTGGAAGACAGGGGGCATAAATGGCTACACCTTC. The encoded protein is CASSWKTGGINGYTF.

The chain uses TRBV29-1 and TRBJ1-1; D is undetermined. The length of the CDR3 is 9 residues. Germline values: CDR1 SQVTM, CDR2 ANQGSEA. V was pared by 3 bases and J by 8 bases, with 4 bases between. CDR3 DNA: TGCAGCGTTGAGCGGGAAGCTTTCTTT. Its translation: CSVEREAFF.

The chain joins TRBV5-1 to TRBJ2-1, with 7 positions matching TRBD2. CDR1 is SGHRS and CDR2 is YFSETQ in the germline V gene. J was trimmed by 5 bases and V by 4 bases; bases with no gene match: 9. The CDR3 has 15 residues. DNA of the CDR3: TGCGCCAGCAGCCCCGGGGGGAGCACGAACAATGAGCAGTTCTTC. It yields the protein CASSPGGSTNNEQFF.

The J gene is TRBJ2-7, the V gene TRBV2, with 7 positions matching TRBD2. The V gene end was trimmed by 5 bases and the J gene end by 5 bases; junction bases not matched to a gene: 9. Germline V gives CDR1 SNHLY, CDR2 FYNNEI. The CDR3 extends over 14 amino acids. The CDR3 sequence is CASSPLGGPDEQYF. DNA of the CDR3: TGTGCCAGCAGTCCCCTGGGAGGGCCGGACGAGCAGTACTTC.

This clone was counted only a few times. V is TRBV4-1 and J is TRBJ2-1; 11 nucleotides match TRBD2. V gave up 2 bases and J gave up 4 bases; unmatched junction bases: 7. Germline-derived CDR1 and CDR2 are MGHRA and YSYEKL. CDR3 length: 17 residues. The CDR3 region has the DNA TGCGCCAGCAGCCAAAAGGCCGGGACTAGCGGATACAATGAGCAGTTCTTC. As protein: CASSQKAGTSGYNEQFF.

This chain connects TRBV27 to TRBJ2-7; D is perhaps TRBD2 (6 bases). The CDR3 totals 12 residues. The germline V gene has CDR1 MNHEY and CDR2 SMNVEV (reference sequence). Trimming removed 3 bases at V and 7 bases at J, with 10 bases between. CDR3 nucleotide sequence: TGTGCCAGCAGTTTTCGCGGGGTTGAGCAGTACTTC. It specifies CASSFRGVEQYF.

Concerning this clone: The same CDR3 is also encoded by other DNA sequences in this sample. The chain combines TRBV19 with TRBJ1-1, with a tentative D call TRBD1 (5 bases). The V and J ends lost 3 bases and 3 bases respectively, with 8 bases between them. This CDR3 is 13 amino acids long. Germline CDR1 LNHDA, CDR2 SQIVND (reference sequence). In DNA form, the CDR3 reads TGTGCCAGTAGTATGGGGGGATACACTGAAGCTTTCTTT. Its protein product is CASSMGGYTEAFF.

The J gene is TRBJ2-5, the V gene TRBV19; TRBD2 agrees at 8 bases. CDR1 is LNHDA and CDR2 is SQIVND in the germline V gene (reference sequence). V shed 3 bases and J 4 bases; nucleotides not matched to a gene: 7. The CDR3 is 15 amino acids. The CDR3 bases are TGTGCCAGTAGTATTTCGCGGGAGGCCTTAGAGACCCAGTACTTC. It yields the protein CASSISREALETQYF. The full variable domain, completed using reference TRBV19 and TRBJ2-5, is DGGITQSPKYLFRKEGQNVTLSCEQNLNHDAMYWYRQDPGQGLRLIYYSQIVNDFQKGDIAEGYSVSREKKESFPLTVTSAQKNPTAFYLCASSISREALETQYFGPGTRLLVL.

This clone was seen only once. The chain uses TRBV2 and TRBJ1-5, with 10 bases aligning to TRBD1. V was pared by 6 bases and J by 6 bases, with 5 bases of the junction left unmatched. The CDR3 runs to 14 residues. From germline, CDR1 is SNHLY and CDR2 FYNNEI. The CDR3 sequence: CASRTGGVGQPQHF. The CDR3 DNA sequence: TGTGCCAGCAGGACAGGGGGCGTTGGTCAGCCCCAGCATTTT.

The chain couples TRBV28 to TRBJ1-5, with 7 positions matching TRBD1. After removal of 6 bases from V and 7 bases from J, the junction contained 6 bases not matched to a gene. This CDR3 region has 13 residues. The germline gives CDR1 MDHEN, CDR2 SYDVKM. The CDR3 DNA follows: TGTGCCAGCAGCTCGACAGGGTTGCAGCCCCAGCATTTT. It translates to CASSSTGLQPQHF.

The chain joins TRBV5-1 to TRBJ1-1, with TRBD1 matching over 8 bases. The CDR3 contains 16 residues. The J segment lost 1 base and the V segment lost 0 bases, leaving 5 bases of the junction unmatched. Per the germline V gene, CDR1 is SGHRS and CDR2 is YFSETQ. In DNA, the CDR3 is TGCGCCAGCAGCTTGGGACAGGGGTACGGGAACACTGAAGCTTTCTTT. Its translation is CASSLGQGYGNTEAFF. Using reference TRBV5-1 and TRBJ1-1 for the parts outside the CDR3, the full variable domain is KAGVTQTPRYLIKTRGQQVTLSCSPISGHRSVSWYQQTPGQGLQFLFEYFSETQRNKGNFPGRFSGRQFSNSRSEMNVSTLELGDSALYLCASSLGQGYGNTEAFFGQGTRLTVV.

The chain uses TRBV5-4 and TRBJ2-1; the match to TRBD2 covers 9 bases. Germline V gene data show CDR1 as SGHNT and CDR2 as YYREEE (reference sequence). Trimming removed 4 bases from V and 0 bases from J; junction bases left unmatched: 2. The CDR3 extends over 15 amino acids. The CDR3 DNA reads TGTGCCAGCAGCCCTAGCGGGGACTCCTACAATGAGCAGTTCTTC. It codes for CASSPSGDSYNEQFF.

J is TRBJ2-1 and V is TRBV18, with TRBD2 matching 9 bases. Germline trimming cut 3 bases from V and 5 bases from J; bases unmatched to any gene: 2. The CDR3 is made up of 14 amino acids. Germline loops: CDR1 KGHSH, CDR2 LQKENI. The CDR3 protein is CASSPGLANNEQFF. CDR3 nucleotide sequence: TGTGCCAGCTCACCGGGACTAGCAAACAATGAGCAGTTCTTC.

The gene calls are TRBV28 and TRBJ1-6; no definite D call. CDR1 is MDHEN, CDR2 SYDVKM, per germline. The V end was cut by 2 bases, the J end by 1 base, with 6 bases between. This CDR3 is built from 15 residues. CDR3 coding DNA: TGTGCCAGCAGTTTAGGAGGTTCCTATAATTCACCCCTCCACTTT. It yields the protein CASSLGGSYNSPLHF.